This T cell receptor beta chain appears in the sequencing data of a study of OX40 agonist ivuxolimab in advanced cancers. With respect to the entire study: Ivuxolimab, which targeted the costimulatory receptor OX40 (CD134), was an agonistic, fully human IgG2 monoclonal antibody. Intravenous ivuxolimab was administered to patients every 2 weeks at six dose levels: 0.01, 0.1, 0.3, 1.5, 3 and 10 mg/kg. Of the approximately 50 dose-escalation patients, hepatocellular carcinoma was present in approximately 20, melanoma in approximately 15, renal cell carcinoma in 9 and head and neck cancer in 9. A male proportion of nearly 85% and a mean age of approximately 62 years, ranging from about 23 to 79, were recorded for the dose-escalation cohort. Patients were allowed to have had prior anti-PD-1, anti-PD-L1 or anti-CTLA-4 therapy, and around two fifths of the dose-escalation patients had been treated with checkpoint inhibitors. Partial responses occurred in three dose-escalation patients: two with cutaneous melanoma and one with hepatocellular carcinoma. The point of sequencing TCRbeta in the periphery was to test whether ivuxolimab changed TCR sequence diversity and drove clonal T-cell expansion. The monotherapy dose-escalation portion (N ≈ 50 patients) of the phase I ivuxolimab trial is reported in the paper. Summary of the overall study and its limitations: In the 0.1-3.0 mg/kg groups, partial responders had among the lowest normalized peripheral clonal expansion, particularly in CD8+ T cells. After ivuxolimab, more expanded clones were found on average in CD8+ T cells than in CD4+ T cells. The antigen specificity of the peripheral T cells that underwent clonal expansion was not determined. At doses from 0.1 to 3.0 mg/kg, clonal expansion was seen in both CD4+ and CD8+ blood T cells between baseline and week 6. Low levels of normalized T-cell clonal expansion were also shown by some nonresponding patients.

Patients with a history of autoimmune disease or receiving systemic immunosuppression were excluded from the trial. In every dose cohort, peripheral blood was drawn for TCR sequencing at baseline, cycle 4 day 1, and cycle 7 day 1. The samples were drawn from a first-in-human, open-label, multicenter phase I dose-escalation trial of ivuxolimab. The trial enrolled adults with locally advanced or metastatic head and neck squamous cell, hepatocellular, melanoma or renal cell carcinoma. Before TCR sequencing, CD4+ T cells and CD8+ T cells from peripheral blood were sorted into separate populations. V gives up 2 bases and J gives up 4 bases, and the segment between their germline ends measures 6 bases. The germline V gene yields SGHVS for CDR1 and FQNEAQ for CDR2. The CDR3 sequence holds 12 residues, the cysteine and phenylalanine included. Kept here is only the CDR3 DNA, which spans 36 bases and is read in frame from base 1.

Turning to this clone: Its antigen target is currently unknown. No quality values exist for individual bases; no much larger clone is one base distant.

To sequence the TCRbeta CDR3 region, genomic DNA was isolated from the sorted cells. TCRbeta CDR3 regions were sequenced using the immunoSEQ Assay. TCRdb's version of the immuneACCESS table is confined to in-frame rearrangements and falls short of the full clone set. An unresolved V gene accounts for under half of the shortfall where checked; the remainder is of unknown origin. In all, the sample holds about 22,000 clones, and around four fifths of those were seen once. The biggest ten clones account for just over 35% of the sample. The V and J segments used are TRBV7-8 and TRBJ2-7; too little of a D gene remains to name it. Sequences were derived from CD4+ or CD8+ T cells sorted from blood, sampled in a trial of the OX40 agonist ivuxolimab. This sequence was found in an adult with an advanced solid tumor such as melanoma, head and neck, liver or kidney cancer. In nucleotides, the sequence is TGTGCCAGCAGCTTACGGGTTTACGAGCAGTACTTC. Its protein reads: CASSLRVYEQYF.